The following is a TCR beta chain sequence with its context. With 7 bases clipped from V and 7 bases from J, the junction kept 7 bases outside the gene matches. The CDR3 length is 13 residues. The source of the sample is a study of blood T cells in healthy people across ages. PCR was performed a second time for about 6 to 12 cycles using a sample-barcoded 5' primer and a J-beta primer mix. TCRdb fed the 5' RACE reads into MiXCR, producing one record per CDR3 protein. The profile covers over 600,000 distinct CDR3 sequences, with 35% to 50% appearing a single time and about a sixth taken by the ten largest.

The sample was blood. The chain employs TRBV12-3 or TRBV12-4 and TRBJ2-1, with 7 positions matching TRBD2. The source of this sequence is a man at least 80 years old in good health. Written as DNA, the CDR3 is TGTGCCAGCAACTGGGACGGGGGGAATGAGCAGTTCTTC. Translation gives CASNWDGGNEQFF.